The rows below give T cell receptor beta chains drawn from one sample of a study of T-cell memory formation after mild COVID-19. A single record per CDR3 protein comes from TCRdb applying MiXCR to the 5' RACE reads. The sample yields 150,000 or so distinct CDR3 sequences, about 14% seen once. Sequenced material: PBMCs or a T cell subset sorted from them (not recorded which). The receptors come from an adult woman who had mild COVID-19 (a few samples of this study predate the infection). Cell type and time point are not known. Both conserved end residues are part of each CDR3. The D gene is left open where the match is weak. Clone size is shown for a subset of rows, as once, few, many or a class of expanded clone.

TRBD1 | TRBJ1-6 | TRBV6-6 | NA | TGTGCCAGCAGTTACCCCAGACAGGGTTGGTCACCCCTCCACTTT | CASSYPRQGWSPLHF
NA | TRBJ1-6 | TRBV12-3/TRBV12-4 | few | TGTGCCAGCAGTCCCGGAGCAGGGGCAAATTCACCCCTCCACTTT | CASSPGAGANSPLHF
NA | TRBJ2-7 | TRBV5-6 | NA | TGTGCCAGCAGCTTGGCCCTCGAGACTTTTAACGAGCAGTACTTC | CASSLALETFNEQYF
TRBD2 | TRBJ2-3 | TRBV7-9 | NA | TGTGCCAGCAGCGCTAGCGGGAGGGCCACAGATACGCAGTATTTT | CASSASGRATDTQYF
TRBD2 | TRBJ2-5 | TRBV29-1 | NA | TGCAGCGTTGTTGGCGGGGGGGAGACCCAGTACTTC | CSVVGGGETQYF
NA | TRBJ2-7 | TRBV15 | NA | TGTGCCACCAGCAGACCAACTCAGAAAAACGAGCAGTACTTC | CATSRPTQKNEQYF
NA | TRBJ2-1 | TRBV5-5 | NA | TGTGCCAGCAGCTCCGCCTCGGGACATCGGATATACAATGAGCAGTTCTTC | CASSSASGHRIYNEQFF
NA | TRBJ2-2 | TRBV12-3/TRBV12-4 | few | TGTGCCAGCAGTTTGACCCATAACACCGGGGAGCTGTTTTTT | CASSLTHNTGELFF
TRBD1 | TRBJ2-7 | TRBV25-1 | few | TGTGCCAGCAGTGAATGGGGGACAGGGAGACAGTACTTC | CASSEWGTGRQYF
TRBD2 | TRBJ2-1 | TRBV5-1 | NA | TGCGCCAGCAGCTCGACTAGCGCCTACAATGAGCAGTTCTTC | CASSSTSAYNEQFF
NA | TRBJ1-2 | TRBV6-6 | NA | TGTGCCAGCAGTTATACCCCGGTCCTTGATGTTGATGGCTACACCTTC | CASSYTPVLDVDGYTF
NA | TRBJ2-5 | TRBV7-8 | few | TGTGCCAGCAGCTTAGCGGGGGGGCGAGAGACCCAGTACTTC | CASSLAGGRETQYF
TRBD2 | TRBJ2-2 | TRBV7-8 | NA | TGTGCCAGCAGCTTGTTAGCGGGAGGTCCCACCGGGGAGCTGTTTTTT | CASSLLAGGPTGELFF
NA | TRBJ2-3 | TRBV4-1 | few | TGCGCCAGCGAGCCCCGACGGGGGTCTAGCACAGATACGCAGTATTTT | CASEPRRGSSTDTQYF
NA | TRBJ2-1 | TRBV29-1 | NA | TGCAGCGTTGACGGTGGGGTTTCCTACAATGAGCAGTTCTTC | CSVDGGVSYNEQFF
TRBD2 | TRBJ2-1 | TRBV7-3 | NA | TGTGCCAGCAGCTCGCATAGCGGGATCTACAATGAGCAGTTCTTC | CASSSHSGIYNEQFF
NA | TRBJ1-1 | TRBV19 | NA | TGTGCCAGTACCCCCGGGGGCCCCACTGAAGCTTTCTTT | CASTPGGPTEAFF
TRBD2 | TRBJ2-5 | TRBV12-3/TRBV12-4 | NA | TGTGCCAGCACCTTAGCGGGGGAAGAGACCCAGTACTTC | CASTLAGEETQYF
NA | TRBJ2-1 | TRBV9 | many | TGTGCCAGCAGCGTAGTCGGCCGGGCGAGCTCCTACAATGAGCAGTTCTTC | CASSVVGRASSYNEQFF
TRBD1 | TRBJ1-1 | TRBV3-1 | NA | TGTGCCAGCAGCCAAGGGGGACAGGGAAGGACTGAAGCTTTCTTT | CASSQGGQGRTEAFF
NA | TRBJ2-1 | TRBV7-3 | few | TGTGCCAGCAGCTTACAGGGCAATGTCGAGCAGTTCTTC | CASSLQGNVEQFF
NA | TRBJ2-3 | TRBV7-8 | few | TGTGCCAGCAGCTTATTCCCCACAGATACGCAGTATTTT | CASSLFPTDTQYF
NA | TRBJ2-3 | TRBV9 | NA | TGTGCCAGCAGCGCGTCCGGGACCTACTTCGATACGCAGTATTTT | CASSASGTYFDTQYF
TRBD1 | TRBJ1-1 | TRBV9 | many | TGTGCCAGCAGCGTAGGAACAGGGGGCAATGAAGCTTTCTTT | CASSVGTGGNEAFF
TRBD1 | TRBJ2-3 | TRBV5-1 | few | TGCGCCAGCAGCCCGCGGACAGGGGGGCGGAGTCCGGCAACAGATACGCAGTATTTT | CASSPRTGGRSPATDTQYF
NA | TRBJ1-1 | TRBV4-1 | NA | TGCGCCAGCAGCCAAGACAGCCTCACTGAAGCTTTCTTT | CASSQDSLTEAFF
TRBD2 | TRBJ2-7 | TRBV27 | NA | TGTGCCAGCAGTTTAAGAACTAGCGGGTCTTATCTGAAAGGGGAGCAGTACTTC | CASSLRTSGSYLKGEQYF
NA | TRBJ2-4 | TRBV11-3 | NA | TGTGCCAGCAGCGTTGAGCAAAACATTCAGTACTTC | CASSVEQNIQYF
TRBD1 | TRBJ2-7 | TRBV3-1 | few | TGTGCCAGCAGCCCACCCAGACCCCGGGACAGGTCCTACGAGCAGTACTTC | CASSPPRPRDRSYEQYF
TRBD1 | TRBJ2-7 | TRBV20-1 | few | TGCAGTGCCGGGACAGGGAGCTCCTACGAGCAGTACTTC | CSAGTGSSYEQYF
TRBD1 | TRBJ2-1 | TRBV6-5 | NA | TGTGCCAGCAGGAGGGGACAGGGACTCTACAATGAGCAGTTCTTC | CASRRGQGLYNEQFF
NA | TRBJ2-3 | TRBV12-3/TRBV12-4 | NA | TGTGCCTGCTGGGACTCGCACCGCACAGATACGCAGTATTTT | CACWDSHRTDTQYF
NA | TRBJ2-6 | TRBV11-2 | NA | TGTGCCTCCCTCCTCTCTGGGGCCAACGTCCTGACTTTC | CASLLSGANVLTF
NA | TRBJ2-1 | TRBV5-4 | many | TGTGCCAGCAGCGTCCCAGGAGGGGGGGGCAATGAGCAGTTCTTC | CASSVPGGGGNEQFF
NA | TRBJ1-1 | TRBV5-1 | NA | TGCGCCAGCAGCTTTGGTTCAGGAGGAGCGGGCACTGAAGCTTTCTTT | CASSFGSGGAGTEAFF
NA | TRBJ1-3 | TRBV2 | NA | TGTGCCAGCAGCGGACGTTCCTACTCTGGAAACACCATATATTTT | CASSGRSYSGNTIYF
NA | TRBJ1-5 | TRBV7-2 | NA | TGTGCCAGCAGCTTCGGATCCGGGACCAATCAGCCCCAGCATTTT | CASSFGSGTNQPQHF
NA | TRBJ2-7 | TRBV6-5 | NA | TGTGCCAGCAGAAAGCTGGGAGAAGCGTCCTACGAGCAGTACTTC | CASRKLGEASYEQYF
TRBD1 | TRBJ1-2 | TRBV4-1 | NA | TGCGCCAGCAGCCAAGGTACAGGGGGAGGCGGCTACACCTTC | CASSQGTGGGGYTF
TRBD1 | TRBJ1-1 | TRBV15 | few | TGTGCCACCAGCAGAGGGGCACTAGACAGGGGGACTGAAGCTTTCTTT | CATSRGALDRGTEAFF
NA | TRBJ2-7 | TRBV5-5 | many | TGTGCCAGCAGCTCAGGCTCGGGTTACGAGCAGTACTTC | CASSSGSGYEQYF
TRBD1 | TRBJ2-1 | TRBV5-6 | few | TGTGCCAGCAGCTTTATCGACAGGGTCGACTACAATGAGCAGTTCTTC | CASSFIDRVDYNEQFF
TRBD2 | TRBJ2-1 | TRBV3-1 | NA | TGTGCCAGCAGCCGACGGACTAGCGGGGGGACCTACAATGAGCAGTTCTTC | CASSRRTSGGTYNEQFF
TRBD2 | TRBJ2-7 | TRBV7-2 | few | TGTGCCAGCAGCTCCTATAGCGGGCCCGTTCTCTTC | CASSSYSGPVLF
TRBD1 | TRBJ2-6 | TRBV2 | NA | TGTGCCAGCAGTGGCCGGGACAGGGCTTCCTCTGGGGCCAACGTCCTGACTTTC | CASSGRDRASSGANVLTF